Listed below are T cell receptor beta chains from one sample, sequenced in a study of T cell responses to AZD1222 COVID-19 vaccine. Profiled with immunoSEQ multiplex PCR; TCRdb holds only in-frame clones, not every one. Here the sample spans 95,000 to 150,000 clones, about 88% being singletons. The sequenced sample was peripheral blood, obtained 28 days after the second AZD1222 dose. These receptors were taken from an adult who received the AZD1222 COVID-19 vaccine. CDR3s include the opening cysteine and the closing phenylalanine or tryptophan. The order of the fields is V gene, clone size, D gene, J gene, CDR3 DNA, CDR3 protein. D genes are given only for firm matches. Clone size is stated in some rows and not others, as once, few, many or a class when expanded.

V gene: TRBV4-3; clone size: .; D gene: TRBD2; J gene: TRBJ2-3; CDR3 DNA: TGCGCCAGCAGCCAAGAGTTGGCTAGCGGACCTCAGGCAGATACGCAGTATTTT; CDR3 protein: CASSQELASGPQADTQYF
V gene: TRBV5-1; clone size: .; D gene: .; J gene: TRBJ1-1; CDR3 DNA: TGCGCCAGCAGCCCACGGACACTGAACACTGAAGCTTTCTTT; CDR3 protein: CASSPRTLNTEAFF
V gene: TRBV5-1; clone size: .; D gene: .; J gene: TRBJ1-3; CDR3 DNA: TGCGCCAGCAGCATAGCGCCGGTCAACTCTGGAAACACCATATATTTT; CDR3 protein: CASSIAPVNSGNTIYF
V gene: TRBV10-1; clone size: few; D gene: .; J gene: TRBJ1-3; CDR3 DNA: TGCGCCAGCAGTGCAATTAGGAGGCGTCAGGCCATATATTTT; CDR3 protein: CASSAIRRRQAIYF
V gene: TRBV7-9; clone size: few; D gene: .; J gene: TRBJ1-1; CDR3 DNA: TGTGCCAGCAGGCGGACACCAGGGACTGAAGCTTTCTTT; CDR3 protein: CASRRTPGTEAFF
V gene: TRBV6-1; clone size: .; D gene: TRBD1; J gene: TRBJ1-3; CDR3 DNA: TGTGCCAGCAGTGTAACACAGGGGTACTCTGGAAACACCATATATTTT; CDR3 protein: CASSVTQGYSGNTIYF
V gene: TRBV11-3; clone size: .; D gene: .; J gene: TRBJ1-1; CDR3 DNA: TGTGCCAGCAGCTTAGGGGTCTTGACTGAAGCTTTCTTT; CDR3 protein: CASSLGVLTEAFF
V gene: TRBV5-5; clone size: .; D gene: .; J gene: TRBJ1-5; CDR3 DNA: TGTGCCAGCAGCTTGGCGGGTGCGGCCAATAGCAATCAGCCCCAGCATTTT; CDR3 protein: CASSLAGAANSNQPQHF
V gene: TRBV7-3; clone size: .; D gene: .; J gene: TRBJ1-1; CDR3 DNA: TGTGCCAGCAGCTTACAACGGCGGAACACTGAAGCTTTCTTT; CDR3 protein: CASSLQRRNTEAFF
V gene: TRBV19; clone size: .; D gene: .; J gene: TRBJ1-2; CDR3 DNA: TGTGCCAGTAGTATCGACAGGAACTATGGCTACACCTTC; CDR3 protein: CASSIDRNYGYTF
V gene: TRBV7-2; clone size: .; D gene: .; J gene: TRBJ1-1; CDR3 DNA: TGTGCCAGCAGCTATTTACAGGGTTACACTGAAGCTTTCTTT; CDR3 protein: CASSYLQGYTEAFF